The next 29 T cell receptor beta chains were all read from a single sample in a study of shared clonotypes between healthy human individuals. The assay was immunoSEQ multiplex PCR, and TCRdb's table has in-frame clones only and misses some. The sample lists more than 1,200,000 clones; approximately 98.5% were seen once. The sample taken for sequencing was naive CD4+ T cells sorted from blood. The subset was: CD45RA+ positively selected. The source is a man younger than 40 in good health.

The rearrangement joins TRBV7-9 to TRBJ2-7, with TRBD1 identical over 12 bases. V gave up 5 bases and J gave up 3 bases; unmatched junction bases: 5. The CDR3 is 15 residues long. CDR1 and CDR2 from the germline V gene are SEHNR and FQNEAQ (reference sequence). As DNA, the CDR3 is TGTGCCAGCAGCCCAGGGACAGGGGGCAACTACGAGCAGTACTTC. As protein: CASSPGTGGNYEQYF.

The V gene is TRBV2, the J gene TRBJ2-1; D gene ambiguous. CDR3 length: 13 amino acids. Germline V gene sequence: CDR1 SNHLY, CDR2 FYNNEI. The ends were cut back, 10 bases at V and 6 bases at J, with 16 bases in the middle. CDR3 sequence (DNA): TGTGCCATCTTCCGCCCTGCCGGCAATGAGCAGTTCTTC. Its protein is CAIFRPAGNEQFF.

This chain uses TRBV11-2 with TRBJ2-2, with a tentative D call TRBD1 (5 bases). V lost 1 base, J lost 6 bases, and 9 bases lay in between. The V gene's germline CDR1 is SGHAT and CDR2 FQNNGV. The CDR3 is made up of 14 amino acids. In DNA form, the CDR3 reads TGTGCCAGCAGCTTAGGTTTGGGGCCCGGGGAGCTGTTTTTT. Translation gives CASSLGLGPGELFF.

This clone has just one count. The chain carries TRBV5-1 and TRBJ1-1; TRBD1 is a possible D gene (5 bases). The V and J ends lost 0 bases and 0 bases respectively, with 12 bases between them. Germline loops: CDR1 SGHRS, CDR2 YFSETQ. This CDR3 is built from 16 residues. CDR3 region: CASSLGKGSMNTEAFF. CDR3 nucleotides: TGCGCCAGCAGCTTGGGGAAGGGGAGCATGAACACTGAAGCTTTCTTT. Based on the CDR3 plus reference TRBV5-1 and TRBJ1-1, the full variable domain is KAGVTQTPRYLIKTRGQQVTLSCSPISGHRSVSWYQQTPGQGLQFLFEYFSETQRNKGNFPGRFSGRQFSNSRSEMNVSTLELGDSALYLCASSLGKGSMNTEAFFGQGTRLTVV.

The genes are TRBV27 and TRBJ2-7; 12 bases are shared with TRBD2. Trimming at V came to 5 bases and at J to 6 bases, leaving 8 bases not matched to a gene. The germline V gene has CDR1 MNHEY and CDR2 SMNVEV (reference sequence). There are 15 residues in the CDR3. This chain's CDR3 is CASSPLAGGPPEQYF. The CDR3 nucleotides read TGTGCCAGCAGTCCTCTAGCGGGAGGGCCTCCCGAGCAGTACTTC.

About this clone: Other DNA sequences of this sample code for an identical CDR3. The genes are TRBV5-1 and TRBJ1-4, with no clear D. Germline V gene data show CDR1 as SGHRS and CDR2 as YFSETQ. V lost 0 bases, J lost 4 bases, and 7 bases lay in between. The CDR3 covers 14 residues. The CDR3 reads CASSLGQINEKLFF. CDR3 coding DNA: TGCGCCAGCAGCTTGGGGCAGATTAATGAAAAACTGTTTTTT. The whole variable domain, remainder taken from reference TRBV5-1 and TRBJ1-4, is KAGVTQTPRYLIKTRGQQVTLSCSPISGHRSVSWYQQTPGQGLQFLFEYFSETQRNKGNFPGRFSGRQFSNSRSEMNVSTLELGDSALYLCASSLGQINEKLFFGSGTQLSVL.

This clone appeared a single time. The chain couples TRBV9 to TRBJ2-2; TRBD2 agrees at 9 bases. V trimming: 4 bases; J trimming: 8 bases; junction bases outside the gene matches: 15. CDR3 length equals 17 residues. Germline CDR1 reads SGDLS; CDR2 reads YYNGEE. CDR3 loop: CASSSRSGRIKLGELFF. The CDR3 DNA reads TGTGCCAGCAGCAGTAGGAGCGGGAGGATAAAACTAGGGGAGCTGTTTTTT.

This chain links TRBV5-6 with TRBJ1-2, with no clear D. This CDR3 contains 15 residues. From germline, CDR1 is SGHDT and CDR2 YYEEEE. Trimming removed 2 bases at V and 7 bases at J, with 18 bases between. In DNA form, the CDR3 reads TGTGCCAGCAGCTTCGACTGGGTGAATCCCATTGGCTACACCTTC. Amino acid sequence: CASSFDWVNPIGYTF.

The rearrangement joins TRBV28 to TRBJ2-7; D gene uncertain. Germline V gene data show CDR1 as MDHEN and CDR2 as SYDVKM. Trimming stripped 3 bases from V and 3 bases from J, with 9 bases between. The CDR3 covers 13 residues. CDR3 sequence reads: CASSFARIYEQYF. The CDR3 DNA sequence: TGTGCCAGCAGTTTTGCTAGGATCTACGAGCAGTACTTC.

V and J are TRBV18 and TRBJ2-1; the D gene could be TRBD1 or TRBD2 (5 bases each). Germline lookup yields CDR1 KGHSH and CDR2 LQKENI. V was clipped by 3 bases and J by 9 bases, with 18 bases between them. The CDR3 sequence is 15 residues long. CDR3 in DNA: TGTGCCAGCTCACCCTCAGCTGGAATTGGGGGTGAGCAGTTCTTC. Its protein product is CASSPSAGIGGEQFF.

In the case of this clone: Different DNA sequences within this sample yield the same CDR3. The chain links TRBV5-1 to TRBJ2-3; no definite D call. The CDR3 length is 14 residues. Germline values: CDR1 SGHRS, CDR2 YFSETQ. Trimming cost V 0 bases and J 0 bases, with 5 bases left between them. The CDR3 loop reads CASSLEHSTDTQYF. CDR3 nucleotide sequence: TGCGCCAGCAGCTTGGAACATAGCACAGATACGCAGTATTTT.

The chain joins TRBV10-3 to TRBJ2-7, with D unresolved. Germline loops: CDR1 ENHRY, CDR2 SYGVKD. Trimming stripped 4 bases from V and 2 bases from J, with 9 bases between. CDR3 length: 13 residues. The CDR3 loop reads CAISAPLTYEQYF. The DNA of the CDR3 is TGTGCCATCAGTGCTCCCCTTACCTACGAGCAGTACTTC.

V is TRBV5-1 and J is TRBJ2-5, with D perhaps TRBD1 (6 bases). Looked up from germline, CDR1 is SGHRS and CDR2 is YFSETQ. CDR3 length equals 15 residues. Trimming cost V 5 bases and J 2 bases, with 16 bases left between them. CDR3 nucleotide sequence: TGCGCCAGCAGTTCTTCTCGACAGGCGCAAGAGACCCAGTACTTC. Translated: CASSSSRQAQETQYF.

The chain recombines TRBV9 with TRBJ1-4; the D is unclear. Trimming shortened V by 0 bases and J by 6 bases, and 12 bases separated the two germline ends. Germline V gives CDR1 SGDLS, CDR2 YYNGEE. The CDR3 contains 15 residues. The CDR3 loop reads CASSVGNTWYEKLFF. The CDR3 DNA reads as TGTGCCAGCAGCGTAGGAAACACGTGGTATGAAAAACTGTTTTTT.

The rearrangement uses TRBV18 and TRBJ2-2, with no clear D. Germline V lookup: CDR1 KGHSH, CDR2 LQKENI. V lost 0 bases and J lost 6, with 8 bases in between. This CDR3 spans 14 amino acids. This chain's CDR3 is CASSPPTRSGELFF. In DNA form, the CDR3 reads TGTGCCAGCTCACCACCGACCAGGTCCGGGGAGCTGTTTTTT.

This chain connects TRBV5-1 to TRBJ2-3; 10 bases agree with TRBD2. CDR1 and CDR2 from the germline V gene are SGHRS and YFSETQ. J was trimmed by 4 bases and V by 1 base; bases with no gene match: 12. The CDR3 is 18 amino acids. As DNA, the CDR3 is TGCGCCAGCAGCTTGTCTAGCGGGAGTATCGGGTTCCCAGATACGCAGTATTTT. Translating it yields CASSLSSGSIGFPDTQYF. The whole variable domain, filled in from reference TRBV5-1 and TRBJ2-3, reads KAGVTQTPRYLIKTRGQQVTLSCSPISGHRSVSWYQQTPGQGLQFLFEYFSETQRNKGNFPGRFSGRQFSNSRSEMNVSTLELGDSALYLCASSLSSGSIGFPDTQYFGPGTRLTVL.

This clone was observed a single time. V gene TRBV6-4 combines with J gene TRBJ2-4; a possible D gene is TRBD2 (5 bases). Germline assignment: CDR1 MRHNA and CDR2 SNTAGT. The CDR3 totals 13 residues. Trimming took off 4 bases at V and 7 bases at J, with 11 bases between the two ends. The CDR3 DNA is TGTGCCAGCAGTGGAGGGTTGGGGAACATTCAGTACTTC. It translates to CASSGGLGNIQYF.

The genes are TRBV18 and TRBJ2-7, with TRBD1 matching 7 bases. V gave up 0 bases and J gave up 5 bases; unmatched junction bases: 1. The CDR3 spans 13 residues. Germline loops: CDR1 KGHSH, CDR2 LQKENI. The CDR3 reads CASSPPTGNEQYF. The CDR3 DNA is TGTGCCAGCTCACCACCGACAGGGAACGAGCAGTACTTC.

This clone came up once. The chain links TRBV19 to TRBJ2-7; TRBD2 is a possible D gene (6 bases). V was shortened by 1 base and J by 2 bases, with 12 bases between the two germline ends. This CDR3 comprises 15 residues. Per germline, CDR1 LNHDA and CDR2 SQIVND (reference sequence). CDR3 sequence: CASSIGGLATYEQYF. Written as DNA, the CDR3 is TGTGCCAGTAGTATAGGAGGGCTAGCGACCTACGAGCAGTACTTC. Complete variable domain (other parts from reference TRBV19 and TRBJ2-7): DGGITQSPKYLFRKEGQNVTLSCEQNLNHDAMYWYRQDPGQGLRLIYYSQIVNDFQKGDIAEGYSVSREKKESFPLTVTSAQKNPTAFYLCASSIGGLATYEQYFGPGTRLTVT.

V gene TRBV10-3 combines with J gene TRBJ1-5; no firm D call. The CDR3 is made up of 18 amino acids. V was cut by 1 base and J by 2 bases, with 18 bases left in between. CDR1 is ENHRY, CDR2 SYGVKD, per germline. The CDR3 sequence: CAISEWGNSASGNQPQHF. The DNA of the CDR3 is TGTGCCATCAGTGAGTGGGGTAACAGCGCGTCGGGCAATCAGCCCCAGCATTTT.

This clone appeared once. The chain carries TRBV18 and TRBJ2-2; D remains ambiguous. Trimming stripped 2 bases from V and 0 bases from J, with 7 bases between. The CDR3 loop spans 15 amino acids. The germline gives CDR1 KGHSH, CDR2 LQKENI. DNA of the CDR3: TGTGCCAGCTCACCATTCGGCCCGAACACCGGGGAGCTGTTTTTT. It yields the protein CASSPFGPNTGELFF.

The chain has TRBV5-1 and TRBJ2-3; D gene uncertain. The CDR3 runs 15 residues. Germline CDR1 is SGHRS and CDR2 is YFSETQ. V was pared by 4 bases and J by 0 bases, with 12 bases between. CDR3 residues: CASSPDLTSTDTQYF. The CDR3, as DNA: TGCGCCAGCAGCCCGGACCTTACTAGCACAGATACGCAGTATTTT.

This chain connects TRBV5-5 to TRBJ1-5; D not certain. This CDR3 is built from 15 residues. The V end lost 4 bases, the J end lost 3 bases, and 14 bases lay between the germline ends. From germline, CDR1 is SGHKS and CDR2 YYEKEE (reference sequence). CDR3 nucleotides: TGTGCCAGCAGCCCTCAGTGGAGCCTCAATCAGCCCCAGCATTTT. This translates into CASSPQWSLNQPQHF.

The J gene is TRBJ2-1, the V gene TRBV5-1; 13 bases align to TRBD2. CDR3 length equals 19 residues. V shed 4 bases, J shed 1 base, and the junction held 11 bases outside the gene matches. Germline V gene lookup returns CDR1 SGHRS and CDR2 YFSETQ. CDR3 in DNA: TGCGCCAGCAGCCTCCGCGGACTAGCGGGGGCGGGGTCCTACAATGAGCAGTTCTTC. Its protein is CASSLRGLAGAGSYNEQFF.

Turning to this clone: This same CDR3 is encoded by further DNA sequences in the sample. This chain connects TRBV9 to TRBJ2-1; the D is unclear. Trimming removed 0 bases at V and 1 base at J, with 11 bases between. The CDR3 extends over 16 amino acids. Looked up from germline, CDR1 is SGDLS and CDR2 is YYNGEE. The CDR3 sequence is CASSVGGASSYNEQFF. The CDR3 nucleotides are TGTGCCAGCAGCGTAGGGGGTGCCTCATCCTACAATGAGCAGTTCTTC.

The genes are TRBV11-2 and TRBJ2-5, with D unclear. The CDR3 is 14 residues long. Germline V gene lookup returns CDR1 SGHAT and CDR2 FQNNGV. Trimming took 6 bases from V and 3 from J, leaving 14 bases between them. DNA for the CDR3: TGTGCCAGCAGGGCAAGATACTCGGAAGAGACCCAGTACTTC. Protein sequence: CASRARYSEETQYF.

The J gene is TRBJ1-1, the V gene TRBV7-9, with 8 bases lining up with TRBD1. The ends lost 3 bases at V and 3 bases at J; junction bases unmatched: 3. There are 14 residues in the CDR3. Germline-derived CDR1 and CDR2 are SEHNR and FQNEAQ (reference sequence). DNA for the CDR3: TGTGCCAGCAGCTTCCCAGGGGGCGACACTGAAGCTTTCTTT. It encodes CASSFPGGDTEAFF. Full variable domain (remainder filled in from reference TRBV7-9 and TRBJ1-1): DTGVSQNPRHKITKRGQNVTFRCDPISEHNRLYWYRQTLGQGPEFLTYFQNEAQLEKSRLLSDRFSAERPKGSFSTLEIQRTEQGDSAMYLCASSFPGGDTEAFFGQGTRLTVV.

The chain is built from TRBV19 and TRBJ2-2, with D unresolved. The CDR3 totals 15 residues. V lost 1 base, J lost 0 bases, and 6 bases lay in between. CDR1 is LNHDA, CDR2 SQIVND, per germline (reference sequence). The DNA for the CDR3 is TGTGCCAGTAGTATAGCGGTGACGAACACCGGGGAGCTGTTTTTT. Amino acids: CASSIAVTNTGELFF.

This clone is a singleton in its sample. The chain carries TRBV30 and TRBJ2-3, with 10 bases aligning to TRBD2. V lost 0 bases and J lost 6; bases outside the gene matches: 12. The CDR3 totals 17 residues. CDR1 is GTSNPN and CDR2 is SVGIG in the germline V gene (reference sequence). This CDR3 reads CAWSVGLAGAGGDTQYF. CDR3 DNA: TGTGCCTGGAGTGTGGGGCTAGCGGGAGCGGGCGGCGATACGCAGTATTTT. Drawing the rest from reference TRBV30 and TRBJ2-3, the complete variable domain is SQTIHQWPATLVQPVGSPLSLECTVEGTSNPNLYWYRQAAGRGLQLLFYSVGIGQISSEVPQNLSASRPQDRQFILSSKKLLLSDSGFYLCAWSVGLAGAGGDTQYFGPGTRLTVL.